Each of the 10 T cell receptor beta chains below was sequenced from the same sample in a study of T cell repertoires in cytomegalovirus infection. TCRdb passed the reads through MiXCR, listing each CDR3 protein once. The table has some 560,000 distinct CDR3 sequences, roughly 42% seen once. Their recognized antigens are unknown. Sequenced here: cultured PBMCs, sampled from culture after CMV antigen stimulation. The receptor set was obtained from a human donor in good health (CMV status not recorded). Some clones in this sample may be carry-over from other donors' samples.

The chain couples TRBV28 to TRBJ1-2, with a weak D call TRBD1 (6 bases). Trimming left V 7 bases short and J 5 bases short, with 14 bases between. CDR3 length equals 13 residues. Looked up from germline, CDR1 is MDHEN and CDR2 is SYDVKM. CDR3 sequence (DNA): TGTGCCAGCACTATGGGGGGGGCGTATGGCTACACCTTC. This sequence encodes CASTMGGAYGYTF.

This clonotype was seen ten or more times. CDR3 sequence: CASSPRRDAYRTFF. The DNA for the CDR3 is TGTGCCAGCAGCCCGAGACGAGACGCTTATAGGACTTTCTTT. V and J are TRBV7-2 and TRBJ1-1, with D unclear. V dropped 5 bases and J dropped 12 bases, with 22 bases sitting between them. CDR3 size: 14 residues. Germline CDR1 reads SGHTA; CDR2 reads FQGNSA.

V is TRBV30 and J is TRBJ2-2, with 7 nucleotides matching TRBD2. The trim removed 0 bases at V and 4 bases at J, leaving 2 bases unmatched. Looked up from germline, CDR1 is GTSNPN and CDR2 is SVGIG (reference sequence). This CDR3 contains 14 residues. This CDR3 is CAWSVGGSTGELFF. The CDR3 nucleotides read TGTGCCTGGAGTGTTGGCGGGAGCACCGGGGAGCTGTTTTTT. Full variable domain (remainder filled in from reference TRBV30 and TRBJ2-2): SQTIHQWPATLVQPVGSPLSLECTVEGTSNPNLYWYRQAAGRGLQLLFYSVGIGQISSEVPQNLSASRPQDRQFILSSKKLLLSDSGFYLCAWSVGGSTGELFFGEGSRLTVL.

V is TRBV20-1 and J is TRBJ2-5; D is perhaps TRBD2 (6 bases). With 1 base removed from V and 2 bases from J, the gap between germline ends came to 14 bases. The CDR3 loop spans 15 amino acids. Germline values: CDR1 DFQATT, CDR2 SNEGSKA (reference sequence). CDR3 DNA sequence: TGCAGTGCTAGAGGAGTCGGGAGCCCGCAAGAGACCCAGTACTTC. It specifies CSARGVGSPQETQYF.

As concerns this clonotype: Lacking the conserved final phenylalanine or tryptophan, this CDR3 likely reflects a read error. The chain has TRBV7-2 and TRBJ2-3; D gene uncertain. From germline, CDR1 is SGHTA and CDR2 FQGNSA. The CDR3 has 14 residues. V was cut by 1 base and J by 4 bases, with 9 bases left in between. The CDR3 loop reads CASSLGVTPDTQYL. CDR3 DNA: TGTGCCAGCAGCTTAGGGGTAACCCCAGATACGCAGTATCTT.

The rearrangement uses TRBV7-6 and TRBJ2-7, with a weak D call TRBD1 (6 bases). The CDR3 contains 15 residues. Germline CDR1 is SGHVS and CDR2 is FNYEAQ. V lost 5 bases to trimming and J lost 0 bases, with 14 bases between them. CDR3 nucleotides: TGTGCCAGCAGCCCACCGGACAGCTTCTCCTACGAGCAGTACTTC. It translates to CASSPPDSFSYEQYF. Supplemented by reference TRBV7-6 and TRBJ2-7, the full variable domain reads GAGVSQSPRYKVTKRGQDVALRCDPISGHVSLYWYRQALGQGPEFLTYFNYEAQQDKSGLPNDRFSAERPEGSISTLTIQRTEQRDSAMYRCASSPPDSFSYEQYFGPGTRLTVT.

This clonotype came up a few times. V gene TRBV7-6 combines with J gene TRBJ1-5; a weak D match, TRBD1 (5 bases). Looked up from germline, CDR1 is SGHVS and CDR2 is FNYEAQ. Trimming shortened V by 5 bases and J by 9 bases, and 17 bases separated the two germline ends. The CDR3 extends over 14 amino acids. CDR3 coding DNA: TGTGCCAGCAGCCCTAGAACGGGCCAGGGGCCCCAGCATTTT. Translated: CASSPRTGQGPQHF.

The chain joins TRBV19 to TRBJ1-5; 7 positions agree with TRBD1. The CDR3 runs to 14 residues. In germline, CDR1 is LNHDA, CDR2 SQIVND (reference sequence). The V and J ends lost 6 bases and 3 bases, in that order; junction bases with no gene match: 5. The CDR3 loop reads CASRRTGPNQPQHF. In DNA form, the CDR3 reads TGTGCCAGTAGGCGGACAGGCCCCAATCAGCCCCAGCATTTT. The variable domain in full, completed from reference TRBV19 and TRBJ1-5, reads DGGITQSPKYLFRKEGQNVTLSCEQNLNHDAMYWYRQDPGQGLRLIYYSQIVNDFQKGDIAEGYSVSREKKESFPLTVTSAQKNPTAFYLCASRRTGPNQPQHFGDGTRLSIL.

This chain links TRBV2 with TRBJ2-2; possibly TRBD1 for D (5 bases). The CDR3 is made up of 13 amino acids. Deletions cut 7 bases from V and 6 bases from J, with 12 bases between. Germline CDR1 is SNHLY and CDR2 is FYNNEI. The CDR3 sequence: CASMSQGAGELFF. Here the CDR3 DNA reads TGTGCCAGCATGTCCCAAGGGGCCGGGGAGCTGTTTTTT.

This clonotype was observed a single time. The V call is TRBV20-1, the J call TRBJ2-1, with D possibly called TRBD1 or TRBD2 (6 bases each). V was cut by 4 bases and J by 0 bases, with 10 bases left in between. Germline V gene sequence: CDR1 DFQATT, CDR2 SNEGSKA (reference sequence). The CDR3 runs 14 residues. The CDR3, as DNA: TGCAGTGCTATAGGGGGAGGCTCCTACAATGAGCAGTTCTTC. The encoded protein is CSAIGGGSYNEQFF.